The 3 T cell receptor beta chains presented below share a single source sample, sequenced in a study of T cell responses to AZD1222 COVID-19 vaccine. Some clones are missing from TCRdb's copy, which holds only in-frame ones; the method was immunoSEQ multiplex PCR. The table lists 90,000 to 150,000 clones, roughly 85% of them singletons. Specimen: peripheral blood, collected on day 0 of AZD1222 vaccination. The receptors derive from an adult in good health.

This clone was found a few times. This chain uses TRBV7-2 with TRBJ2-7; 7 bases match TRBD1. V was pared by 5 bases and J by 2 bases, with 9 bases of the junction left unmatched. Germline CDR1 SGHTA, CDR2 FQGNSA. CDR3 size: 15 residues. CDR3 region: CASSPSTGDAYEQYF. The CDR3 nucleotides read TGTGCCAGCAGCCCCTCCACAGGGGATGCCTACGAGCAGTACTTC.

The V and J genes are TRBV6-4 and TRBJ1-5; no clear D. Trimming shortened V by 2 bases and J by 9 bases, and 11 bases separated the two germline ends. Germline CDR1 MRHNA, CDR2 SNTAGT. There are 13 residues in the CDR3. This CDR3 reads CASSDGPDAPQHF. CDR3 coding DNA: TGTGCCAGCAGTGACGGGCCCGACGCGCCCCAGCATTTT.

Only one count was recorded for this clone. The V and J genes are TRBV30 and TRBJ2-3, with D possibly being TRBD2 (5 bases). CDR1 is GTSNPN, CDR2 SVGIG, per germline (reference sequence). The CDR3 runs 15 residues. The V gene lost 5 bases and the J gene lost 0 bases, with 15 bases spanning the gap. The CDR3 coding sequence is TGTGCCTGGGGACTGCAAGTTACCAGCACAGATACGCAGTATTTT. This gives the protein CAWGLQVTSTDTQYF.